Detailed here is one T cell receptor (beta chain). What it binds is unknown. These data come from a study of T-cell reconstitution after alpha-beta-depleted transplantation in children. Trimming took 0 bases from V and 1 from J, leaving 13 bases between them. Germline values: CDR1 LNHNV, CDR2 YYDKDF (reference sequence). CDR3 length: 18 amino acids. Study-level results: Recipient T cells and thymic progenitors that survived gave rise to the high TCRbeta diversity observed at day 60 in some patients. Expanded graft clones numbering several hundred reportedly gave rise to alpha-beta T cells about two months after transplant.

Unique molecular identifiers featured in how the TCRbeta library was prepared. TCRdb used MiXCR to reprocess the PCR reads, holding one entry per CDR3 protein. The sample consists of a few hundred thousand distinct CDR3 sequences, around 25% of them appearing once. The chain carries TRBV15 and TRBJ1-6; D possibly corresponds to TRBD1 (5 bases). The sample consisted of PBMCs, mostly from graft donor cells, taken 180 days after TCRalphabeta/CD19-depleted stem cell transplant. The receptor was isolated from a male patient between 5 and 17 years old who had a stem cell transplant for acute lymphoblastic leukemia, so the T cells may come from the graft donor. The CDR3 DNA sequence: TGTGCCACCAGCAGAGATTTAACGCAGGGTTCCTATAATTCACCCCTCCACTTT. It encodes CATSRDLTQGSYNSPLHF.